A single sample gave rise to the 25 T cell receptor beta chains below, sequenced in a study of T-cell memory formation after mild COVID-19. TCRdb used MiXCR to reprocess the 5' RACE reads, holding one entry per CDR3 protein. The sample yields hundreds of thousands of distinct CDR3 sequences, 20% to 25% seen once. Sequencing used PBMCs or a T cell subset sorted from them (not recorded which). All receptors come from a man in his late teens or twenties who had mild COVID-19 (a few samples of this study predate the infection). Cell type and time point are not known.

The CDR3 sequence: CASSVGPRVPEQFF. The CDR3 nucleotides are TGTGCCAGCAGCGTCGGACCCAGGGTACCTGAGCAGTTCTTC. This chain connects TRBV9 to TRBJ2-1; tentatively, D is TRBD1 (5 bases). Germline V gene sequence: CDR1 SGDLS, CDR2 YYNGEE. This CDR3 has 14 amino acids. Deletions cut 2 bases from V and 9 bases from J, with 15 bases between. Using reference TRBV9 and TRBJ2-1 for the parts outside the CDR3, the full variable domain is DSGVTQTPKHLITATGQRVTLRCSPRSGDLSVYWYQQSLDQGLQFLIQYYNGEERAKGNILERFSAQQFPDLHSELNLSSLELGDSALYFCASSVGPRVPEQFFGPGTRLTVL.

This clonotype was counted a few times. The chain links TRBV20-1 to TRBJ2-1; TRBD2 might be the D (6 bases). Deletions cut 2 bases from V and 8 bases from J, with 10 bases between. CDR3 length: 12 amino acids. The germline CDR1 and CDR2 sequences are DFQATT and SNEGSKA (reference sequence). CDR3 sequence reads: CSARRPGDEQFF. The CDR3 DNA sequence: TGCAGTGCTAGACGTCCGGGGGATGAGCAGTTCTTC.

This clonotype was picked up a small number of times. The gene calls are TRBV12-3 or TRBV12-4 and TRBJ2-1, with 7 bases aligning to TRBD2. Losses at the gene ends were 2 bases for V and 7 bases for J; bases not matched to a gene: 11. The CDR3 has 16 residues. The CDR3 loop reads CASSLWGGSLGNEQFF. The DNA of the CDR3 is TGTGCCAGCAGTTTATGGGGGGGGTCCCTTGGTAATGAGCAGTTCTTC.

The rearrangement uses TRBV3-1 and TRBJ1-2, with D uncertain. There are 11 residues in the CDR3. Germline V gene sequence: CDR1 LGHDT, CDR2 YNNKEL (reference sequence). V was clipped by 10 bases and J by 5 bases, with 11 bases between them. The CDR3 here is CATTMGYGYTF. In nucleotides, the CDR3 is TGTGCCACAACGATGGGATATGGCTACACCTTC. The whole variable domain, remainder taken from reference TRBV3-1 and TRBJ1-2, is DTAVSQTPKYLVTQMGNDKSIKCEQNLGHDTMYWYKQDSKKFLKIMFSYNNKELIINETVPNRFSPKSPDKAHLNLHINSLELGDSAVYFCATTMGYGYTFGSGTRLTVV.

This clonotype was found many times. This chain uses TRBV7-2 with TRBJ2-1; the D is unclear. The V end was cut by 5 bases, the J end by 16 bases, with 18 bases between. There are 12 residues in the CDR3. Germline-derived CDR1 and CDR2 are SGHTA and FQGNSA. The CDR3 DNA is TGTGCCAGCAGCAGTGCGACAACCCCCGTATTCTTC. Its translation is CASSSATTPVFF.

This clonotype has only a few counts. The rearrangement links TRBV7-3 to TRBJ1-1, with 7 bases that match TRBD1. The J segment lost 5 bases and the V segment lost 4 bases, leaving 4 bases of the junction unmatched. Germline V gene lookup returns CDR1 SGHTA and CDR2 FQGTGA. CDR3 size: 13 residues. Written as DNA, the CDR3 is TGTGCCAGCAGCTCGTACAGGGGTACTGAAGCTTTCTTT. It yields the protein CASSSYRGTEAFF.

The gene calls are TRBV18 and TRBJ2-7; 8 nucleotides align to TRBD1. The CDR3 runs 16 residues. CDR1 and CDR2 (germline): KGHSH, LQKENI. Trimming took 4 bases from V and 2 from J; bases not matched to a gene: 10. The CDR3 DNA is TGTGCCAGCTCACTCATTCCGGGACAGGCCACCTACGAGCAGTACGTC. It encodes CASSLIPGQATYEQYV.

This clonotype was seen ten or more times. The J gene is TRBJ2-3, the V gene TRBV5-1; TRBD1 matches 7 bases. The CDR3 spans 14 residues. The junction had 2 bases not matched to a gene; V was cut back by 2 bases and J by 2 bases. Germline V CDR1 and CDR2: SGHRS, YFSETQ. CDR3 residues: CASSFGQDTDTQYF. The CDR3 bases are TGCGCCAGCAGCTTTGGACAGGACACAGATACGCAGTATTTT.

The chain is built from TRBV5-6 and TRBJ2-7; D is possibly TRBD2 (6 bases). Germline V CDR1 and CDR2: SGHDT, YYEEEE. V gave up 0 bases and J gave up 7 bases, with 11 bases separating them. The CDR3 covers 13 residues. CDR3 sequence: CASSLAWAGEQYF. CDR3 DNA: TGTGCCAGCAGCTTGGCCTGGGCGGGGGAGCAGTACTTC.

The chain combines TRBV5-5 with TRBJ2-3; D remains ambiguous. Trimming removed 1 base at V and 3 bases at J, with 9 bases between. The CDR3 contains 14 residues. Germline V gene data show CDR1 as SGHKS and CDR2 as YYEKEE (reference sequence). The CDR3 is CASSLRQPTDTQYF. The CDR3 DNA reads TGTGCCAGCAGCTTGCGGCAGCCAACAGATACGCAGTATTTT.

This clonotype was observed a few times. The chain is built from TRBV6-1 and TRBJ2-1, with D tentatively TRBD1 (6 bases). V lost 5 bases and J lost 3, with 17 bases in between. Germline CDR1 MNHNS, CDR2 SASEGT. The CDR3 has 16 residues. CDR3 bases: TGTGCCAGCAGTTCCTACCCCGGGACAAGCTACAATGAGCAGTTCTTC. It is translated as CASSSYPGTSYNEQFF.

The genes are TRBV4-3 and TRBJ2-2; D is ambiguous. Trimming removed 0 bases at V and 6 bases at J, with 5 bases between. This CDR3 region has 13 residues. CDR1 is LGHNA and CDR2 is YSLEER in the germline V gene. This CDR3 is CASSQEQAGELFF. The DNA of the CDR3 is TGCGCCAGCAGCCAAGAACAAGCCGGGGAGCTGTTTTTT.

At least ten counts were recorded for this clonotype. The chain links TRBV5-1 to TRBJ2-1; 10 positions agree with TRBD2. The V and J ends lost 3 bases and 3 bases, in that order; junction bases with no gene match: 3. Germline CDR1 reads SGHRS; CDR2 reads YFSETQ. The CDR3 consists of 15 residues. For the CDR3, the DNA is TGCGCCAGCAGCTCGGGACTAGCGAACTACAATGAGCAGTTCTTC. Its translation is CASSSGLANYNEQFF.

Only a few counts were recorded for this clonotype. This chain connects TRBV7-9 to TRBJ2-1; 7 bases agree with TRBD2. Losses at the gene ends were 5 bases for V and 8 bases for J; bases not matched to a gene: 9. In germline, CDR1 is SEHNR, CDR2 FQNEAQ (reference sequence). The CDR3 runs to 14 residues. CDR3 sequence: CASSQGTTRDEQFF. The CDR3 region has the DNA TGTGCCAGCAGCCAAGGGACTACTCGGGATGAGCAGTTCTTC.

This clonotype has ten or more counts. The chain uses TRBV12-3 or TRBV12-4 and TRBJ2-2; 9 positions match TRBD1. The CDR3 has 14 residues. V gave up 3 bases and J gave up 4 bases; unmatched junction bases: 0. The CDR3 protein is CASSLTGGTGELFF. The CDR3 coding sequence is TGTGCCAGCAGTTTGACAGGGGGCACCGGGGAGCTGTTTTTT.

The V call is TRBV12-3 or TRBV12-4, the J call TRBJ2-4; 8 bases map to TRBD1. CDR3 length: 17 amino acids. The trim removed 4 bases at V and 1 base at J, leaving 9 bases unmatched. CDR3 residues: CASSSRQGKVAKNIQYF. CDR3 nucleotide sequence: TGTGCCAGCAGTTCACGACAGGGGAAAGTCGCCAAAAACATTCAGTACTTC.

The chain employs TRBV12-3 or TRBV12-4 and TRBJ1-1, with D uncertain. The V gene lost 5 bases and the J gene lost 8 bases, with 15 bases spanning the gap. CDR3 length: 13 amino acids. This CDR3 reads CASSGVPEIEAFF. CDR3 sequence (DNA): TGTGCCAGCAGTGGTGTCCCTGAGATCGAAGCTTTCTTT.

This clonotype turned up a few times. The chain recombines TRBV25-1 with TRBJ2-5; 8 bases map to TRBD2. V was clipped by 5 bases and J by 3 bases; unmatched bases: 20. Germline assignment: CDR1 MGHDK and CDR2 SYGVNS. The CDR3 extends over 19 amino acids. Here the CDR3 DNA reads TGTGCCAGCAGTCACCCTGGGGGACTAGGCACCGTCCTCAAAGAGACCCAGTACTTC. Protein product: CASSHPGGLGTVLKETQYF.

Only a few counts were recorded for this clonotype. This chain connects TRBV5-1 to TRBJ1-2; 10 bases are a match to TRBD1. The trim removed 0 bases at V and 4 bases at J, leaving 3 bases unmatched. The CDR3 has 15 residues. Germline-derived CDR1 and CDR2 are SGHRS and YFSETQ. CDR3 coding DNA: TGCGCCAGCAGCTTGGCGGGACAGGGGTTCTATGGCTACACCTTC. Encoded protein: CASSLAGQGFYGYTF. The whole variable domain, filled in from reference TRBV5-1 and TRBJ1-2, reads KAGVTQTPRYLIKTRGQQVTLSCSPISGHRSVSWYQQTPGQGLQFLFEYFSETQRNKGNFPGRFSGRQFSNSRSEMNVSTLELGDSALYLCASSLAGQGFYGYTFGSGTRLTVV.

A few counts support this clonotype. The rearrangement links TRBV12-3 or TRBV12-4 to TRBJ2-7; D is possibly TRBD2 (7 bases). Deletions cut 5 bases from V and 3 bases from J, with 20 bases between. The CDR3 has 16 amino acids. CDR3 DNA: TGTGCCAGCAGTAAGCTGGACGCGGGGGCCTTCTACGAGCAGTACTTC. Translating gives CASSKLDAGAFYEQYF.

The CDR3, as DNA: TGTGCCAGCTCCCCGGACAGCTCTGGAAACACCATATATTTT. This encodes CASSPDSSGNTIYF. The chain combines TRBV18 with TRBJ1-3, with D perhaps matching TRBD1 (6 bases). Trimming left V 6 bases short and J 0 bases short, with 9 bases between. The CDR3 covers 14 residues. Germline lookup yields CDR1 KGHSH and CDR2 LQKENI.

This clonotype was detected only a few times. The CDR3 DNA reads TGTGCCAGTAGTATCCTTCCTCCGGGGGAAAAACTGTTTTTT. Residues: CASSILPPGEKLFF. The chain is built from TRBV19 and TRBJ1-4, with D uncertain. The CDR3 runs to 14 residues. With 3 bases removed from V and 8 bases from J, the gap between germline ends came to 13 bases. The germline CDR1 and CDR2 sequences are LNHDA and SQIVND (reference sequence).

In this sample, this clonotype turned up a few times. J is TRBJ2-3 and V is TRBV20-1, with D uncertain. Germline CDR1 and CDR2: DFQATT and SNEGSKA (reference sequence). V shed 1 base and J shed 6 bases, with 5 bases lying between them. This CDR3 has 11 amino acids. The CDR3 here is CSARAYDTQYF. The CDR3 DNA is TGCAGTGCTAGAGCGTACGATACGCAGTATTTT.

The chain recombines TRBV12-3 or TRBV12-4 with TRBJ1-1; D may be TRBD1 (6 bases). The germline V and J ends were trimmed by 6 bases and 9 bases, with 11 bases remaining between them. The CDR3 loop spans 11 amino acids. CDR3 in DNA: TGTGCCAGCAGCCTACAGGGAAAAGCTTTCTTT. Encoded protein: CASSLQGKAFF.

The rearrangement links TRBV12-3 or TRBV12-4 to TRBJ2-5; 12 bases agree with TRBD2. The CDR3 is 14 amino acids. With 5 bases clipped from V and 4 bases from J, the junction kept 2 bases outside the gene matches. The CDR3, as DNA: TGTGCCAGCAGTACTAGCGGGGGGTTAGAGACCCAGTACTTC. It specifies CASSTSGGLETQYF.